The following is a T cell receptor (beta chain) sequence with its context. This entry is derived from a study of blood T cell repertoires in COVID-19. Study at large: The United States, Italy and Spain supplied acute and convalescent COVID-19 samples. T cells, B-cell-depleted T cells, or PBMCs supplied cDNA or gDNA.

Under the authors' procedure: Reference gene primer amplification in the assay estimated nucleated cell counts. The repertoire was sequenced with immunoSEQ multiplex PCR; TCRdb's copy has only in-frame clones and lacks some. The V and J calls and clone size were taken over from that table, and D and trimming were inferred from the DNA. The sample lists roughly 190,000 clones, 80% to 90% occurring once. The specimen was peripheral blood. This receptor was taken from a man aged 18 to 29 with active or convalescent COVID-19.

The CDR3 DNA reads as TGTGCCAGCACGCTGCGGGGGGGCACAGATACGCAGTATTTT. Protein product: CASTLRGGTDTQYF. The rearrangement links TRBV4-2 to TRBJ2-3; 8 bases fit TRBD2. Trimming at V came to 7 bases and at J to 1 base, leaving 4 bases not matched to a gene. This CDR3 is 14 amino acids long. Germline loops: CDR1 LGHNA, CDR2 YNFKEQ.